The table lists the clone carrying this TCR beta chain with a few counts. The data stem from a study of beta chain features in type 1 diabetes. Looking at the study overall: Cell yields, gender and age were similar in healthy donors and patients.

The CDR3 covers 14 residues. CDR1 and CDR2 (germline): LNHNV, YYDKDF (reference sequence). V gave up 3 bases and J gave up 1 base, with 10 bases separating them. The investigators reverse transcribed all of the isolated RNA, so they sequenced expressed TCRB transcripts. TCRdb's table, derived via immunoSEQ multiplex PCR, lists solely in-frame clones and lacks some. The data show more than 300,000 clones, roughly 16% seen once. What was sequenced was naive CD4+ T cells from blood. The TCR comes from a woman between 18 and 29 years old in good health. The rearrangement links TRBV15 to TRBJ2-7; TRBD1 might be the D (5 bases). Here the CDR3 DNA reads TGTGCCACCAGCAGCAGGGCTTCTTCCTACGAGCAGTACTTC. Amino acids: CATSSRASSYEQYF.